This T cell receptor (beta chain) was captured by sequencing in a study of shared clonotypes between healthy human individuals. Generated by immunoSEQ multiplex PCR, the TCRdb table keeps only in-frame clones and is missing some. Found here are hundreds of thousands of clones, approximately 75% of them singletons; the top ten hold roughly 1.8%. The CDR3 loop spans 12 amino acids. Germline CDR1 and CDR2: WNHNN and SYGVQD (reference sequence). V lost 2 bases to trimming and J lost 9 bases, with 11 bases between them. This TCR came from a woman aged 25 to 39 in good health. Sequences were obtained from memory CD4+ T cells sorted from blood. Documented subset: CD45RA-negative fraction. V is TRBV10-1 and J is TRBJ2-7; unclear D gene. The CDR3 coding sequence is TGCGCCAGCAGTGAGCCCGCCGGGCGGCAGTACTTC. This gives the protein CASSEPAGRQYF.